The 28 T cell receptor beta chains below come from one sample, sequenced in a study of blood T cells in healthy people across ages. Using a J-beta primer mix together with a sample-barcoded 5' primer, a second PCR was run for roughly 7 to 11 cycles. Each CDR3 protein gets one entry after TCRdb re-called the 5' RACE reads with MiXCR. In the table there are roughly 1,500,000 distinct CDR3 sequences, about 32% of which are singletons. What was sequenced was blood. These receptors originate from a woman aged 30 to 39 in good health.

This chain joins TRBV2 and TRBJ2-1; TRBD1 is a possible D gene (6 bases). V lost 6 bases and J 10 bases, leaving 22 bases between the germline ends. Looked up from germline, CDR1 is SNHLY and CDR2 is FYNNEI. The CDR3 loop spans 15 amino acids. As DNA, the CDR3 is TGTGCCAGCAGAGTAAAGGGACACCCGAATGAAGAGCAGTTCTTC. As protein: CASRVKGHPNEEQFF.

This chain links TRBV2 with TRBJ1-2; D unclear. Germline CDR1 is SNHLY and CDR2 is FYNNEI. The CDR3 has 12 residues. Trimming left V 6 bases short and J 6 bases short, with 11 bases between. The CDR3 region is CASRDRTHGYTF. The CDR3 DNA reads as TGTGCCAGCAGAGACCGGACCCATGGCTACACCTTC. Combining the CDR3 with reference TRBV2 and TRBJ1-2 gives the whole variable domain EPEVTQTPSHQVTQMGQEVILRCVPISNHLYFYWYRQILGQKVEFLVSFYNNEISEKSEIFDDQFSVERPDGSNFTLKIRSTKLEDSAMYFCASRDRTHGYTFGSGTRLTVV.

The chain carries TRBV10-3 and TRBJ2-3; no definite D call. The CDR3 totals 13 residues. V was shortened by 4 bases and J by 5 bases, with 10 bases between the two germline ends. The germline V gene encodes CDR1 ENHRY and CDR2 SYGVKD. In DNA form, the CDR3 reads TGTGCCATCAGTGTAGGGTTGGGAGATACGCAGTATTTT. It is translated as CAISVGLGDTQYF.

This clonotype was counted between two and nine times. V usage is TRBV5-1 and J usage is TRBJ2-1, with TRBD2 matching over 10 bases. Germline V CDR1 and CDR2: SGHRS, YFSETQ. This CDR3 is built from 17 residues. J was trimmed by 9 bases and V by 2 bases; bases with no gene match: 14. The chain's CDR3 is CASSLSSLAGVPGEQFF. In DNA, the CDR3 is TGCGCCAGCAGCTTATCTAGTCTAGCGGGAGTGCCCGGTGAGCAGTTCTTC.

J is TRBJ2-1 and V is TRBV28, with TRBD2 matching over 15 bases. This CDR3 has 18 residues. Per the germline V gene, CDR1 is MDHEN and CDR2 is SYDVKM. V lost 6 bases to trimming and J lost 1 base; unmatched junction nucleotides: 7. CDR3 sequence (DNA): TGTGCCAGCAGCATCGGACTAGCGGGAGGGCGATCCTACAATGAGCAGTTCTTC. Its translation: CASSIGLAGGRSYNEQFF.

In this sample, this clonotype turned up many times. The CDR3 sequence: CASSVGGVETQYF. For the CDR3, the DNA is TGTGCCAGCAGCGTAGGAGGGGTGGAGACCCAGTACTTC. This sequence joins TRBV9 and TRBJ2-5; tentatively, D is TRBD1 or TRBD2 (5 bases each). Germline V lookup: CDR1 SGDLS, CDR2 YYNGEE. The CDR3 sequence is 13 residues long. The V end was cut by 0 bases, the J end by 5 bases, with 8 bases between.

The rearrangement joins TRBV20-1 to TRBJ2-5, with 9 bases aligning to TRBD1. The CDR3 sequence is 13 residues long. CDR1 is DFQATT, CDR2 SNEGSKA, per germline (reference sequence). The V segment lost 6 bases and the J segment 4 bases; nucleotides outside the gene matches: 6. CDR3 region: CSATPGQGETQYF. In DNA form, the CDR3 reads TGCAGTGCAACCCCGGGACAGGGAGAGACCCAGTACTTC.

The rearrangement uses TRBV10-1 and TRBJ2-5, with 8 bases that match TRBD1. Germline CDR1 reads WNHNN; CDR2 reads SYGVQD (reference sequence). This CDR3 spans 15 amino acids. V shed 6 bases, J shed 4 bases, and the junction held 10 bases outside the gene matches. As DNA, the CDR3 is TGCGCCAGCAGCCGGACAGGGTCGCAAATAGAGACCCAGTACTTC. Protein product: CASSRTGSQIETQYF.

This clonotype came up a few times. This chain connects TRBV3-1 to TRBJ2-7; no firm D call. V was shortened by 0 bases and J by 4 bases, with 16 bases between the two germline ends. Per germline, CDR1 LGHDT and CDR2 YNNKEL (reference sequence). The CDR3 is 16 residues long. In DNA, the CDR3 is TGTGCCAGCAGCCAAGAAGATATAGGCAGGCGTTACGAGCAGTACTTC. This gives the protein CASSQEDIGRRYEQYF.

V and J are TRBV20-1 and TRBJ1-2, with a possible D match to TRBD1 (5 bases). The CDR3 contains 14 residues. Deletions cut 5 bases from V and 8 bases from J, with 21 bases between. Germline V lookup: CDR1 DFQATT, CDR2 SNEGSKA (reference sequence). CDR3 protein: CSAGLQGILGGYTF. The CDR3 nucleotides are TGCAGTGCTGGACTTCAGGGAATCTTAGGAGGCTACACCTTC.

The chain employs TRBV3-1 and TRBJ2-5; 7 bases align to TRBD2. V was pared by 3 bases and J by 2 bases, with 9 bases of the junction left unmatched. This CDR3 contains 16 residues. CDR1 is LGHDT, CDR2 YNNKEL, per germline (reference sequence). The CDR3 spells CASSQPTRGIQETQYF. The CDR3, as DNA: TGTGCCAGCAGCCAGCCGACGCGGGGGATACAAGAGACCCAGTACTTC.

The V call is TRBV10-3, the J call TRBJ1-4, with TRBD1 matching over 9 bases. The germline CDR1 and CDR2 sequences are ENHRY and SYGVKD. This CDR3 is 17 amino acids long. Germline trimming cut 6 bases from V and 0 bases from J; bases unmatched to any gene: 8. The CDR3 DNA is TGTGCCATCAGGGCCGGACAGGGGACGGCAACTAATGAAAAACTGTTTTTT. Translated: CAIRAGQGTATNEKLFF.

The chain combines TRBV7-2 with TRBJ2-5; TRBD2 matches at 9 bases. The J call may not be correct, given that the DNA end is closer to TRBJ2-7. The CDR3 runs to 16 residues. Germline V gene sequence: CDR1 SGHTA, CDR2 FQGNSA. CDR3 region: CASTRTTAGGGYEQYF. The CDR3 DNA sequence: TGTGCCAGCACCAGGACTACAGCGGGGGGAGGTTACGAGCAGTACTTC.

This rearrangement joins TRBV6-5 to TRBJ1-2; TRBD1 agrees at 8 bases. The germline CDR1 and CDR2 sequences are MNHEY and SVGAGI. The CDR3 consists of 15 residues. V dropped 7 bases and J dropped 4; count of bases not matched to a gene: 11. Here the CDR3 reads CASTSIRTGTYGYTF. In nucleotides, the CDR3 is TGTGCCAGCACTTCAATTAGGACAGGGACCTATGGCTACACCTTC.

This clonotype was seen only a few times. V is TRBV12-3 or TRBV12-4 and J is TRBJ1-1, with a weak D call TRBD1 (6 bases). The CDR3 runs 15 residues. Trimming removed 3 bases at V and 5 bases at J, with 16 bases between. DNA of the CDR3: TGTGCCAGCAGTTTTCAGCAGGGGATGGGAACTGAAGCTTTCTTT. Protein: CASSFQQGMGTEAFF.

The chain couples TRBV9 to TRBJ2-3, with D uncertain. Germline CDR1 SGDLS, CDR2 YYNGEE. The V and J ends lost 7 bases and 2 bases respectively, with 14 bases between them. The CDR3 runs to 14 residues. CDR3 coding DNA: TGTGCCAGCTCTCCCGGGCCTATCACAGATACGCAGTATTTT. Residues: CASSPGPITDTQYF.

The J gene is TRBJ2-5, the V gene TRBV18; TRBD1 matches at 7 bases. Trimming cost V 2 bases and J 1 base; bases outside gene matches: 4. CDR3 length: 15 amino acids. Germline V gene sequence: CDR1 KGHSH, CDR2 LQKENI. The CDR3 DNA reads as TGTGCCAGCTCACCAGAGACAGGGACCCAAGAGACCCAGTACTTC. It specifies CASSPETGTQETQYF. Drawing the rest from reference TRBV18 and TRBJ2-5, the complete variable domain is NAGVMQNPRHLVRRRGQEARLRCSPMKGHSHVYWYRQLPEEGLKFMVYLQKENIIDESGMPKERFSAEFPKEGPSILRIQQVVRGDSAAYFCASSPETGTQETQYFGPGTRLLVL.

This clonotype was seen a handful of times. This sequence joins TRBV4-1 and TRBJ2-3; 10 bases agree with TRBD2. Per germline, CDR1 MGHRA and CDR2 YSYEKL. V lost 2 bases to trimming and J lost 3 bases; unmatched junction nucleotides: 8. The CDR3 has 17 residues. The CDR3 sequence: CASSQPGLAETTDTQYF. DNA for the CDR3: TGCGCCAGCAGCCAACCCGGACTAGCGGAAACTACAGATACGCAGTATTTT.

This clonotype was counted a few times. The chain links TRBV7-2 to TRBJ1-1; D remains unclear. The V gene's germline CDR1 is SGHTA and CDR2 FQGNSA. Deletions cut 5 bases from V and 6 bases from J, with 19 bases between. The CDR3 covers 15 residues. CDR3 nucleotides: TGTGCCAGCAGCCCCACGGGGTGGAGGGAGGCTGAAGCTTTCTTT. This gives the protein CASSPTGWREAEAFF.

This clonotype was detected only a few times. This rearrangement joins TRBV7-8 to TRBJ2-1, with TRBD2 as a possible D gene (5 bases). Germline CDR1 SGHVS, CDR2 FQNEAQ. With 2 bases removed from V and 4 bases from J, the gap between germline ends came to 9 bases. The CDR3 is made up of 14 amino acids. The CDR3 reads CASSLKEGYNEQFF. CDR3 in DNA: TGTGCCAGCAGCTTAAAAGAGGGTTACAATGAGCAGTTCTTC.

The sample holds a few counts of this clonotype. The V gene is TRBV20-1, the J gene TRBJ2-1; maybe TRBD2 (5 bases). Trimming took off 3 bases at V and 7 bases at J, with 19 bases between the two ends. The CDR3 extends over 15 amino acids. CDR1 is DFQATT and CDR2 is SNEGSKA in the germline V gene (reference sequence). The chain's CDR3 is CSARVGVLLRNEQFF. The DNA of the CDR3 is TGCAGTGCTAGGGTGGGAGTCTTACTGAGGAATGAGCAGTTCTTC.

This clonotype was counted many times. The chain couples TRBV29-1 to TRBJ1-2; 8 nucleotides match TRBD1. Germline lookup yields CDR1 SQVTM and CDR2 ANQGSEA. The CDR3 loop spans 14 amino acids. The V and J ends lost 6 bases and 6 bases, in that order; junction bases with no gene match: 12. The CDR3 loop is CSVEDRALRDGYTF. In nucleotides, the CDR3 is TGCAGCGTGGAGGACAGGGCTCTTAGGGATGGCTACACCTTC.

CDR3 sequence reads: CASRATGEGQPQHF. The CDR3 DNA reads as TGCGCCAGCAGGGCGACAGGGGAAGGACAGCCCCAGCATTTT. The genes are TRBV10-2 and TRBJ1-5; 8 nucleotides match TRBD1. CDR1 WSHSY and CDR2 SAAADI come from the germline V gene. V shed 6 bases and J 7 bases; nucleotides not matched to a gene: 8. This CDR3 spans 14 amino acids.

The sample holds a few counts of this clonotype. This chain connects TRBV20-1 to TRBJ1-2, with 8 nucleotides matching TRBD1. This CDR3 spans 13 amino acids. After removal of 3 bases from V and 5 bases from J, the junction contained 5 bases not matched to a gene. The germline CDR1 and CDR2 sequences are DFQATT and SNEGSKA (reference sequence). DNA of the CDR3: TGCAGTGCTAGGGACAGGGTACCTTATGGCTACACCTTC. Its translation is CSARDRVPYGYTF.

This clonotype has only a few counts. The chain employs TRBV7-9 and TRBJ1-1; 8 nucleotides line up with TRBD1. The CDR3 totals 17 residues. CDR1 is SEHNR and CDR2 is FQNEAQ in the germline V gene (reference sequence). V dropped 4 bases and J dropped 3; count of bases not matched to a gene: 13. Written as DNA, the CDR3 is TGTGCCAGCAGCTCCAGGACAGGGAGGGAGCTGGACACTGAAGCTTTCTTT. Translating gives CASSSRTGRELDTEAFF.

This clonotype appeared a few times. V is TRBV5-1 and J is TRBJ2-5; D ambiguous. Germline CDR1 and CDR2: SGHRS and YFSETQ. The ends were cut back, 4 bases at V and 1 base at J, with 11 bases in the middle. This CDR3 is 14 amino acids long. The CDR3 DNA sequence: TGCGCCAGCAGCCCGGAGAACAGCCAAGAGACCCAGTACTTC. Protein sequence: CASSPENSQETQYF.

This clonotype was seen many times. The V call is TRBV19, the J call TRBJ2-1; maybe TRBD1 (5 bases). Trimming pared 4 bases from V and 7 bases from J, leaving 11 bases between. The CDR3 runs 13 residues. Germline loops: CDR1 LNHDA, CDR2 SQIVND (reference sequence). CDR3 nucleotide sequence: TGTGCCAGTAGTAGGAGCAGGGCAAATGAGCAGTTCTTC. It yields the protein CASSRSRANEQFF.

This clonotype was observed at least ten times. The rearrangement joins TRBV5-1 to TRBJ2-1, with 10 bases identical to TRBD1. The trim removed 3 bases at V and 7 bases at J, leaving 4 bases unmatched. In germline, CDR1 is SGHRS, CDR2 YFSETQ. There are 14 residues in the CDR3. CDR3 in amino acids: CASSSGQGRNEQFF. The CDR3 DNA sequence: TGCGCCAGCAGCTCGGGACAGGGGAGGAATGAGCAGTTCTTC.